This T cell receptor beta chain stems from a study of T cells after yellow fever vaccination. Looking at the study overall: SMART-Seq v4 Ultra Low Input prepared the low-cell-number fractions.

Germline V CDR1 and CDR2: DFQATT, SNEGSKA (reference sequence). The CDR3 sequence is 13 residues long. V lost 7 bases and J 3 bases, leaving 13 bases between the germline ends. This clonotype occurred a few times. TCRdb passed the 5' RACE reads through MiXCR, listing each CDR3 protein once. The sample holds about 50,000 distinct CDR3 sequences, 5.5% to 6% seen once. Study-level points and caveats: FACS-sorted repertoires might harbor abundant contaminating clonotypes from the bulk population.

The chain has TRBV20-1 and TRBJ1-5; maybe TRBD1 (5 bases). Sequencing was performed on PBMCs, either bulk or a sorted T-cell subset (CD4+, CD8+, memory, or dextramer-sorted; not recorded which), taken on the day of the yellow fever booster vaccination. This receptor was obtained from a man aged 18 to 29 who received the YFV17D yellow fever vaccine. The CDR3, as DNA: TGCAGTGTAGGGGAGGATCCCAATCAGCCCCAGCATTTT. This codes for CSVGEDPNQPQHF.